The sequence of this T cell receptor (beta chain) was determined in a study of OX40 agonist ivuxolimab in advanced cancers. Study as a whole: With a range of about 23 to 85, age averaged about 59 years, and 65% to 90% were male.

Patients who had autoimmune disease history or got systemic immunosuppression were left out. Trimming took off 2 bases at V and 0 bases at J, with 11 bases between the two ends. Germline-derived CDR1 and CDR2 are GTSNPN and SVGIG (reference sequence). The CDR3 consists of 15 residues. Sequencing was performed with immunoSEQ multiplex PCR; in TCRdb, only in-frame clones are kept and a portion is missing. The sample holds approximately 82,000 clones, over 75% seen once. The specimen comprised CD4+ or CD8+ T cells sorted from blood, sampled in a trial of the OX40 agonist ivuxolimab. This clonotype was obtained from an adult with an advanced solid tumor such as melanoma, head and neck, liver or kidney cancer. V is TRBV30 and J is TRBJ2-4, with D possibly being TRBD2 (5 bases). CDR3 sequence (DNA): TGTGCCTGGAGTAGAGGTGGGAGAGCCAAAAACATTCAGTACTTC. Its translation: CAWSRGGRAKNIQYF. Combining the CDR3 with reference TRBV30 and TRBJ2-4 gives the whole variable domain SQTIHQWPATLVQPVGSPLSLECTVEGTSNPNLYWYRQAAGRGLQLLFYSVGIGQISSEVPQNLSASRPQDRQFILSSKKLLLSDSGFYLCAWSRGGRAKNIQYFGAGTRLSVL.